The next 15 T cell receptor beta chains were all read from a single sample in a study of radiotherapy plus CTLA-4 blockade in lung cancer. Assay: immunoSEQ multiplex PCR; the TCRdb copy retains only in-frame clones and omits some. The sample lists 70,000 to 90,000 clones, around 80% occurring once. The specimen was peripheral blood, collected from a patient treated with radiotherapy plus ipilimumab. These receptors all stem from a human donor with non-small cell lung cancer who had a complete response to radiotherapy plus ipilimumab.

This clone has a handful of counts. This chain connects TRBV5-6 to TRBJ2-7; 7 nucleotides align to TRBD1. The CDR3 sequence is 14 residues long. From germline, CDR1 is SGHDT and CDR2 YYEEEE. J gave up 7 bases and V 3 bases, and 10 bases lay outside the gene matches. The CDR3 nucleotides read TGTGCCAGCAGCTCCGGACAGGTATTGGGGGAGCAGTACGTC. It encodes CASSSGQVLGEQYV.

The chain is built from TRBV18 and TRBJ1-1; 10 nucleotides match TRBD1. Per germline, CDR1 KGHSH and CDR2 LQKENI. After removal of 3 bases from V and 4 bases from J, the junction contained 5 bases not matched to a gene. CDR3 length: 15 amino acids. Written as DNA, the CDR3 is TGTGCCAGCTCACCGGGACAGGGGTTTGGCACTGAAGCTTTCTTT. Translating it yields CASSPGQGFGTEAFF.

The V call is TRBV5-1, the J call TRBJ2-2; D call uncertain. V was clipped by 4 bases and J by 0 bases, with 7 bases between them. CDR1 SGHRS and CDR2 YFSETQ come from the germline V gene. This CDR3 region has 14 residues. CDR3 loop: CASSLEANTGELFF. CDR3 sequence (DNA): TGCGCCAGCAGCCTCGAGGCGAACACCGGGGAGCTGTTTTTT.

Here the CDR3 reads CASSLSQNTEAFF. Here the CDR3 DNA reads TGTGCCAGCAGCTTAAGCCAAAACACTGAAGCTTTCTTT. The J gene is TRBJ1-1, the V gene TRBV7-6; no definite D call. Trimming removed 2 bases at V and 2 bases at J, with 6 bases between. Per the germline V gene, CDR1 is SGHVS and CDR2 is FNYEAQ. The CDR3 has 13 amino acids.

This clone was recorded a few times. CDR3 protein: CASSSPHGLYEQYF. The CDR3 DNA reads as TGTGCCAGCAGCTCACCCCATGGGCTATACGAGCAGTACTTC. The rearrangement joins TRBV7-9 to TRBJ2-7, with D hard to call. V was pared by 4 bases and J by 4 bases, with 14 bases between. In germline, CDR1 is SEHNR, CDR2 FQNEAQ (reference sequence). CDR3 size: 14 residues. Full variable domain (outside the CDR3, taken from reference TRBV7-9 and TRBJ2-7): DTGVSQNPRHKITKRGQNVTFRCDPISEHNRLYWYRQTLGQGPEFLTYFQNEAQLEKSRLLSDRFSAERPKGSFSTLEIQRTEQGDSAMYLCASSSPHGLYEQYFGPGTRLTVT.

The J gene is TRBJ2-1, the V gene TRBV11-3; weak D call: TRBD2 (7 bases). The CDR3 loop spans 17 amino acids. CDR1 and CDR2 (germline): SGHNT, YENEEA. V gave up 3 bases and J gave up 1 base, with 16 bases separating them. The CDR3 coding sequence is TGTGCCAGCAGCTTTGGTCAGGGGCGGGGGTCCTACAATGAGCAGTTCTTC. Translation: CASSFGQGRGSYNEQFF.

This clone is a singleton in its sample. The rearrangement links TRBV5-4 to TRBJ2-5, with D possibly being TRBD1 or TRBD2 (5 bases each). Germline CDR1 is SGHNT and CDR2 is YYREEE (reference sequence). Trimming removed 0 bases at V and 1 base at J, with 7 bases between. This CDR3 spans 14 amino acids. CDR3 DNA: TGTGCCAGCAGCTTGGCGGGGACCCAAGAGACCCAGTACTTC. Protein: CASSLAGTQETQYF.

The V call is TRBV4-3, the J call TRBJ2-2; D is uncertain. The germline V and J ends were trimmed by 4 bases and 5 bases, with 17 bases remaining between them. This CDR3 has 16 amino acids. Germline-derived CDR1 and CDR2 are LGHNA and YSLEER. As DNA, the CDR3 is TGCGCCAGCAGCCCCAGGTCCCTCGGACGAACCGGGGAGCTGTTTTTT. Its protein is CASSPRSLGRTGELFF.

This clone was seen just once. The V call is TRBV28, the J call TRBJ1-2, with 9 bases fitting TRBD1. After removal of 3 bases from V and 0 bases from J, the junction contained 5 bases not matched to a gene. The CDR3 has 16 amino acids. Looked up from germline, CDR1 is MDHEN and CDR2 is SYDVKM. DNA of the CDR3: TGTGCCAGCAGTTTGATCGGGGACAGGGCTAACTATGGCTACACCTTC. This encodes CASSLIGDRANYGYTF.

CDR3: CASNPTGYGYTF. DNA of the CDR3: TGTGCCAGCAATCCGACGGGATATGGCTACACCTTC. The genes are TRBV28 and TRBJ1-2; D gene unclear. This CDR3 spans 12 amino acids. Trimming shortened V by 7 bases and J by 5 bases, and 11 bases separated the two germline ends. The germline CDR1 and CDR2 sequences are MDHEN and SYDVKM.

The chain couples TRBV12-5 to TRBJ2-3; 7 bases map to TRBD1. The CDR3 runs 17 residues. In germline, CDR1 is LGHNT, CDR2 FRNRAP. J gave up 2 bases and V 0 bases, and 8 bases lay outside the gene matches. This CDR3 is CASGLVRGRKPTDTQYF. The DNA for the CDR3 is TGTGCTAGTGGTTTGGTAAGGGGGCGAAAACCCACAGATACGCAGTATTTT. Together with reference TRBV12-5 and TRBJ2-3, the CDR3 gives the full variable domain: DARVTQTPRHKVTEMGQEVTMRCQPILGHNTVFWYRQTMMQGLELLAYFRNRAPLDDSGMPKDRFSAEMPDATLATLKIQPSEPRDSAVYFCASGLVRGRKPTDTQYFGPGTRLTVL.

The J gene is TRBJ2-3, the V gene TRBV28; 10 bases agree with TRBD1. CDR1 and CDR2 (germline): MDHEN, SYDVKM. V was clipped by 5 bases and J by 5 bases; unmatched bases: 10. The CDR3 is 16 amino acids. The CDR3: CASSTPTGGGIDTQYF. The CDR3 DNA reads as TGTGCCAGCAGTACCCCGACAGGGGGCGGTATAGATACGCAGTATTTT.

This rearrangement joins TRBV13 to TRBJ2-1, with 9 positions matching TRBD2. The V and J ends lost 2 bases and 5 bases, in that order; junction bases with no gene match: 16. The germline V gene has CDR1 PRHDT and CDR2 FYEKMQ (reference sequence). The CDR3 totals 19 residues. CDR3 nucleotides: TGTGCCAGCAGCTTATGGCCCTTAGTAGCGGGGGCTACTAACAATGAGCAGTTCTTC. It yields the protein CASSLWPLVAGATNNEQFF.

This rearrangement joins TRBV5-1 to TRBJ2-2, with 8 bases that match TRBD1. J was trimmed by 5 bases and V by 3 bases; bases with no gene match: 6. CDR3 length: 15 residues. CDR1 and CDR2 from the germline V gene are SGHRS and YFSETQ. CDR3 amino acids: CASSSTGEMTGELFF. DNA of the CDR3: TGCGCCAGCAGCTCGACAGGGGAGATGACCGGGGAGCTGTTTTTT.

This clone was found a few times. The rearrangement joins TRBV7-2 to TRBJ2-7, with TRBD2 as a possible D gene (5 bases). From germline, CDR1 is SGHTA and CDR2 FQGNSA. The CDR3 runs to 13 residues. Trimming removed 3 bases from V and 1 base from J, with 7 bases in between. The DNA for the CDR3 is TGTGCCAGCAGCTTCAGCGGTTCCTACGAGCAGTACGTC. This codes for CASSFSGSYEQYV.